This entry concerns a single T cell receptor beta chain. The antigen is undetermined. Researchers report isolating at least 6.5 million PBMCs per sample. A J-beta primer mix and a sample-barcoded 5' primer were used in a second PCR of roughly 6 to 12 cycles. TCRdb itself ran the 5' RACE reads through MiXCR, one entry per CDR3 protein. This table holds hundreds of thousands of distinct CDR3 sequences, under 25% found once. The sample is drawn from a study of blood T cells in healthy people across ages. Whole-study context: Every two T cells gave about one barcoded beta molecule via template switching.

The study, taken as a whole, reports: Older individuals had lower TCR beta diversity per million T cells (the decline was roughly linear).

The length of the CDR3 is 12 residues. V was pared by 7 bases and J by 5 bases, with 3 bases of the junction left unmatched. Germline V lookup: CDR1 SQVTM, CDR2 ANQGSEA. Source material: blood. The sequence came from a man aged 65-85 years in good health. J is TRBJ2-5 and V is TRBV29-1; 11 bases line up with TRBD1. In nucleotides, the CDR3 is TGCAGCGGGACAGGGGGCAGCGAGACCCAGTACTTC. It codes for CSGTGGSETQYF.